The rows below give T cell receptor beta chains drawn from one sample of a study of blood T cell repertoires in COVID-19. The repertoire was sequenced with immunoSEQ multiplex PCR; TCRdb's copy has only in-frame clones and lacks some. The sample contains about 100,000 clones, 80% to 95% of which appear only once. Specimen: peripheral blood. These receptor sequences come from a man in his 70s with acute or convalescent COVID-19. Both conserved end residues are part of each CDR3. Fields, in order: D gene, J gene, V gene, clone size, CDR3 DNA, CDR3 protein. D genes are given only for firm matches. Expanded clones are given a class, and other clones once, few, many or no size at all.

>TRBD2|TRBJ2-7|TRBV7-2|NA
TGTGCCAGCAAGGGGGGCGGGGGGCCCTACGAGCAGTACTTC
CASKGGGGPYEQYF
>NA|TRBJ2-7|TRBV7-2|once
TGTGCCAGCAGCTTACGCGACAGGAGCTCCTACGAGCAGTACTTC
CASSLRDRSSYEQYF
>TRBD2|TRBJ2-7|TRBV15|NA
TGTGCCACCAGCAGAGAACTAGCGGGACTTTCCTACGAGCAGTACTTC
CATSRELAGLSYEQYF
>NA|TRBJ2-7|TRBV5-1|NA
TGCGCCAGCAGCTTGGCCGGGGGATCCTACGAGCAGTACTTC
CASSLAGGSYEQYF
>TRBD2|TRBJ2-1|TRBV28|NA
TGTGCCAGCACCAAAGGGGGACTAGCGCCCTACAATGAGCAGTTCTTC
CASTKGGLAPYNEQFF
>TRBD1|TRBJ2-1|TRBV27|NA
TGTGCCAGCAGTTTATTAAGCTGGGACAGGATCTACAATGAGCAGTTCTTC
CASSLLSWDRIYNEQFF
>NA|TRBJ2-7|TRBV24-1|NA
TGTGCCACCAGTGATTCCCGCGCCTACGAGCAGTACTTC
CATSDSRAYEQYF
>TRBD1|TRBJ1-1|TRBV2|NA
TGTGCCAGCAGTCCCTGGACAGGACCGGCTGAAGCTTTCTTT
CASSPWTGPAEAFF
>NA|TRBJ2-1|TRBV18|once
TGTGCCAGCTCACACGGGAGCCGGGGGTACAATGAGCAGTTCTTC
CASSHGSRGYNEQFF
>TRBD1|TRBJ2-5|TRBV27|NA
TGTGCCAGCAGTGTGACAGGGGGCGCGGAGACCCAGTACTTC
CASSVTGGAETQYF
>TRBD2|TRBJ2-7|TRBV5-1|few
TGCGCCAGCAGCTTGGTGGCTAGCGGTCGAGACGAGCAGTACTTC
CASSLVASGRDEQYF
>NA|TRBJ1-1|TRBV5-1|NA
TGCGCCAGCAGCTTGGGAGAGAACACTGAAGCTTTCTTT
CASSLGENTEAFF
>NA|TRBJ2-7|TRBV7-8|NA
TGTGCCAGCAGCTTCCAGGGCTACGAGCAGTACTTC
CASSFQGYEQYF
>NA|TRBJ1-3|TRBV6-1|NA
NA
CASSEFGTGSF
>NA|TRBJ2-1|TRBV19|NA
TGTGCCAGTAGTCTATCCACAGGACCCAATGAGCAGTTCTTC
CASSLSTGPNEQFF
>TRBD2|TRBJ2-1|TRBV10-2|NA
TGCGCCAGCAGTGAGGGGCCGACTAGCGGGACCAGCTCCTACAATGAGCAGTTCTTC
CASSEGPTSGTSSYNEQFF
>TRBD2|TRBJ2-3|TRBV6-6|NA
TGTGCCAGCAGTCGTTTGACTAGCAATACGCAGTATTTT
CASSRLTSNTQYF
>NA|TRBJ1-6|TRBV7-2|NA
TGTGCCAGCAGCTCCCGACCGGGACTCGATTCACCCCTCCACTTT
CASSSRPGLDSPLHF
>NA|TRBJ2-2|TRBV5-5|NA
TGTGCCAGCAGCTATGGGGGGATAGGAGTGCGCGGGGAGCTGTTTTTT
CASSYGGIGVRGELFF
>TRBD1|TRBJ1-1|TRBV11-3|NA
TGTGCCAGCAGCCAGGGGGACACTGAAGCTTTCTTT
CASSQGDTEAFF
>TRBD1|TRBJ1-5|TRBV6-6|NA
TGTGCCAGCAGAGTGATCGACAGGGCTAATCAGCCCCAGCATTTT
CASRVIDRANQPQHF
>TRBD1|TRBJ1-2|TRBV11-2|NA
TGTGCCAGCAGTCCCGCCGGGACAGGGGGCTATGGCTACACCTTC
CASSPAGTGGYGYTF
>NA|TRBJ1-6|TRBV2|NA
TGTGCCAGCAGCGTCGGGGGGTATAATTCACCCCTCCACTTT
CASSVGGYNSPLHF
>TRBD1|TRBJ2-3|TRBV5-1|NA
TGCGCCAGCAGCTCTTCGACAGGGGGATACCGCACAGATACGCAGTATTTT
CASSSSTGGYRTDTQYF
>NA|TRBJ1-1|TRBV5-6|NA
TGTGCCAGCAGCTTTGGGAGCGGATGGGCTTTCTTT
CASSFGSGWAFF